A selection of T cell receptor beta chains follows, all from one sample in a study of T cell changes during pregnancy in multiple sclerosis. Here immunoSEQ multiplex PCR was the method, and the copy in TCRdb shows in-frame clones only, minus some. The sample holds under 55,000 clones; roughly 92% are singletons and the top ten take about 0.37%. Here the sequenced sample was CD4+ T cells from peripheral blood mononuclear cells, taken before pregnancy. These TCRs come from a female donor with multiple sclerosis, enrolled in a pregnancy study. The CDR3 runs from the conserved cysteine through the conserved F or W.

TRBV23-1	TRBJ2-7	CASSLSGSPYEQYF
TRBV15	TRBJ2-7	CATSRDSWEGRDEQYF
TRBV4-3	TRBJ1-2	CASSQAGGQGGFSNYGYTF
TRBV7-2	TRBJ2-1	CASSPQLAGRSLNEQFF
TRBV2	TRBJ1-1	CASSEQGLGTEAFF
TRBV14	TRBJ2-5	CASSPTSRGPGETQYF
TRBV4-1	TRBJ2-5	CASRVLGEETQYF
TRBV4-2	TRBJ2-2	CASSQEIRGPGELFF
TRBV5-1	TRBJ1-2	CASSLGAYGYTF
TRBV2	TRBJ1-5	CASTGGDQPQHF
TRBV2	TRBJ1-2	CASTRPGREYGYTF
TRBV10-2	TRBJ2-1	CASGGQGRDEQFF
TRBV10-3	TRBJ2-5	CAISGGGSEETQYF
TRBV23-1	TRBJ2-1	CASSPPIMGLAGYNEQFF
TRBV13	TRBJ2-3	CASSWGQGVDTQYF
TRBV6-1	TRBJ2-2	CASSEVPIGELFF
TRBV7-8	TRBJ2-2	CASSLRTSAPGPESVWAGELFF
TRBV30	TRBJ2-5	CAWSVNQVTQYF
TRBV7-3	TRBJ2-3	CASSLIGTSYEQYF
TRBV19	TRBJ1-5	CASSIDPRGRNQPQHF
TRBV27	TRBJ2-7	CAGSGGYEQYF
TRBV5-1	TRBJ2-5	CASSLDGVGETQYF